The text below deals with one TCR beta chain. The germline V gene encodes CDR1 MNHEY and CDR2 SVGAGI. Trimming cost V 5 bases and J 6 bases; bases outside gene matches: 3. CDR3 size: 12 residues. Amplified TCR beta CDR3 regions derived from RNA transcripts. The HTBI primer set was used in a first-round RT-PCR of the TCR CDR3. TCRdb re-derived calls from the multiplex PCR reads in MiXCR, one entry per CDR3 protein. The table lists a few hundred thousand distinct CDR3 sequences, 20% of them singletons. This entry belongs to a study of T cells in Graves' hyperthyroidism and ophthalmopathy. Input material: blood. The gene calls are TRBV6-5 and TRBJ2-5, with TRBD1 matching 7 bases. The sequence came from a young man with Graves' hyperthyroidism. CDR3 coding DNA: TGTGCCAGCAGTAAACAGGGGAAGACCCAGTACTTC. It translates to CASSKQGKTQYF.